One T cell receptor (beta chain) is described in this entry. The treatment is: roughly 18 received Ad26.COV2.S at low or high dose, single or two shots; about 5 received placebo; per-sample allocation not given. Sampling took place 63 days after the first vaccine or placebo injection. The data are from a study of Ad26.COV2.S vaccination and SARS-CoV-2 variants. Sequenced by immunoSEQ multiplex PCR; TCRdb stores in-frame clones only, minus some. The sample holds about 410,000 clones, approximately 91% seen once. The TCR comes from a person aged 18-60 years who received the Ad26.COV2.S COVID-19 vaccine or a placebo. Here the sequenced sample was peripheral blood, taken in a trial of Ad26.COV2.S vaccine versus placebo.

The CDR3 sequence is CASSVPGGYGYTF. CDR3 sequence (DNA): TGTGCCAGCAGTGTTCCAGGGGGGTATGGCTACACCTTC. The V call is TRBV25-1, the J call TRBJ1-2; 7 bases map to TRBD1. The V segment lost 4 bases and the J segment 5 bases; nucleotides outside the gene matches: 4. Germline V gene lookup returns CDR1 MGHDK and CDR2 SYGVNS. The CDR3 is made up of 13 amino acids.